This entry lists 27 T cell receptor beta chains sequenced from one sample in a study of blood T cell repertoires in COVID-19 (dated by TCRdb to the early 2020s). Library creation used the immunoSEQ multiplex PCR assay. Drawn from immuneACCESS, this table holds only the in-frame rearrangements with V and J called that TCRdb kept. Clones are partly lost; checked studies trace under half to an unresolved V gene and leave the rest unexplained. The sample table contains around 40,000 clones; only one count was recorded for approximately 87% of them. The ten largest clonotypes hold 3% to 5% of the sample. Material for sequencing was peripheral blood. Receptor source: a man aged 35 to 55 with COVID-19, enrolled during active disease.

This chain connects TRBV9 to TRBJ1-3; weak D call: TRBD1 (5 bases). The CDR3 runs 17 residues. The V and J ends lost 0 bases and 2 bases respectively, with 15 bases between them. Germline V lookup: CDR1 SGDLS, CDR2 YYNGEE. The CDR3 DNA reads TGTGCCAGCAGCGTAGACGGGCAGGGCCCGCCTGGAAACACCATATATTTT. It specifies CASSVDGQGPPGNTIYF.

The rearrangement links TRBV18 to TRBJ2-3, with D perhaps matching TRBD1 (6 bases). The CDR3 spans 16 residues. Germline-derived CDR1 and CDR2 are KGHSH and LQKENI. V dropped 2 bases and J dropped 1 base, with 13 bases sitting between them. The CDR3 loop is CASSPATGSGTDTQYF. The CDR3 bases are TGTGCCAGCTCACCAGCCACAGGGTCTGGCACAGATACGCAGTATTTT. The variable domain in full, completed from reference TRBV18 and TRBJ2-3, reads NAGVMQNPRHLVRRRGQEARLRCSPMKGHSHVYWYRQLPEEGLKFMVYLQKENIIDESGMPKERFSAEFPKEGPSILRIQQVVRGDSAAYFCASSPATGSGTDTQYFGPGTRLTVL.

This chain joins TRBV28 and TRBJ2-5; TRBD2 matches at 15 bases. The CDR3 is made up of 16 amino acids. Germline V gives CDR1 MDHEN, CDR2 SYDVKM. Trimming took 11 bases from V and 5 from J; bases not matched to a gene: 12. CDR3: CAASGGLAGGRETQYF. CDR3 nucleotide sequence: TGTGCCGCCTCTGGAGGACTAGCGGGGGGGAGGGAGACCCAGTACTTC. Complete variable domain (other parts from reference TRBV28 and TRBJ2-5): DVKVTQSSRYLVKRTGEKVFLECVQDMDHENMFWYRQDPGLGLRLIYFSYDVKMKEKGDIPEGYSVSREKKERFSLILESASTNQTSMYLCAASGGLAGGRETQYFGPGTRLLVL.

This rearrangement joins TRBV24-1 to TRBJ2-5, with TRBD1 as a possible D gene (7 bases). Looked up from germline, CDR1 is KGHDR and CDR2 is SFDVKD. Trimming stripped 10 bases from V and 5 bases from J, with 13 bases between. The CDR3 contains 12 residues. In nucleotides, the CDR3 is TGTGCCACAGGGGGCGGGATGGAGACCCAGTACTTC. This encodes CATGGGMETQYF.

The chain links TRBV6-5 to TRBJ1-1; D is perhaps TRBD1 (6 bases). This CDR3 contains 13 residues. V dropped 6 bases and J dropped 5 bases, with 13 bases sitting between them. The germline gives CDR1 MNHEY, CDR2 SVGAGI. The CDR3 loop reads CASSSKTGTEAFF. CDR3 bases: TGTGCCAGCAGCAGTAAGACAGGAACTGAAGCTTTCTTT.

This clone occurred once. The rearrangement joins TRBV5-6 to TRBJ1-2; TRBD1 matches 8 bases. The CDR3 is 15 residues long. Germline V gene data show CDR1 as SGHDT and CDR2 as YYEEEE. The V gene end was trimmed by 3 bases and the J gene end by 6 bases; junction bases not matched to a gene: 10. CDR3: CASSSLTGAFHGYTF. As DNA, the CDR3 is TGTGCCAGCAGCTCCCTGACAGGGGCATTCCATGGCTACACCTTC.

The chain has TRBV5-1 and TRBJ2-7; no definite D call. This CDR3 contains 14 residues. Trimming took 3 bases from V and 5 from J, leaving 15 bases between them. Germline V lookup: CDR1 SGHRS, CDR2 YFSETQ. In nucleotides, the CDR3 is TGCGCCAGCAGCTCCGCCCTCTCTGGCCACGAGCAGTACTTC. Protein: CASSSALSGHEQYF.

The chain uses TRBV14 and TRBJ2-7; no clear D gene. CDR1 SGHDN and CDR2 FVKESK come from the germline V gene. V was pared by 3 bases and J by 4 bases, with 7 bases between. The CDR3 consists of 12 residues. CDR3 amino acids: CASSHSPYEQYF. In DNA form, the CDR3 reads TGTGCCAGCAGCCATTCTCCGTACGAGCAGTACTTC.

The V call is TRBV5-6, the J call TRBJ1-1; D may be TRBD1 (6 bases). V was shortened by 4 bases and J by 3 bases, with 10 bases between the two germline ends. The germline V gene encodes CDR1 SGHDT and CDR2 YYEEEE. The CDR3 consists of 13 residues. The chain's CDR3 is CASSPEGDTEAFF. The CDR3 nucleotides are TGTGCCAGCAGCCCCGAGGGGGACACTGAAGCTTTCTTT.

The chain links TRBV5-4 to TRBJ2-3; a weak D match, TRBD2 (6 bases). This CDR3 contains 15 residues. The V end was cut by 4 bases, the J end by 0 bases, with 12 bases between. Per germline, CDR1 SGHNT and CDR2 YYREEE (reference sequence). The CDR3: CASSIGSASTDTQYF. CDR3 DNA: TGTGCCAGCAGCATCGGGAGCGCTAGCACAGATACGCAGTATTTT.

The V gene is TRBV5-8, the J gene TRBJ1-1; D unclear. Trimming stripped 0 bases from V and 8 bases from J, with 11 bases between. The CDR3 length is 13 residues. Germline assignment: CDR1 SGHTS and CDR2 YDEGEE. The DNA for the CDR3 is TGTGCCAGCAGCTTGGTCGGCGACGGGGAAGCTTTCTTT. Amino acid sequence: CASSLVGDGEAFF.

The chain joins TRBV7-2 to TRBJ1-1; the D is unclear. There are 15 residues in the CDR3. CDR1 SGHTA and CDR2 FQGNSA come from the germline V gene. Trimming pared 6 bases from V and 5 bases from J, leaving 19 bases between. The CDR3, as DNA: TGTGCCAGCAGTCTAACGTGGGGAGGCCGAACTGAAGCTTTCTTT. Translating it yields CASSLTWGGRTEAFF.

This rearrangement joins TRBV6-6 to TRBJ2-2, with TRBD2 matching 13 bases. CDR1 and CDR2 from the germline V gene are MNHNY and SVGAGI (reference sequence). The CDR3 is made up of 15 amino acids. The V and J ends lost 7 bases and 7 bases, in that order; junction bases with no gene match: 6. CDR3 DNA: TGTGCCAGCAACCCGGGACTAGCGGGAAACGGGGAGCTGTTTTTT. Its protein product is CASNPGLAGNGELFF.

V gene TRBV19 combines with J gene TRBJ2-5, with 8 bases identical to TRBD1. The CDR3 covers 13 residues. J lost 5 bases, V lost 5 bases, and 4 bases had no gene match. Germline CDR1 LNHDA, CDR2 SQIVND (reference sequence). DNA for the CDR3: TGTGCCAGTAGTGTCGACAGGGGTGAGACCCAGTACTTC. It encodes CASSVDRGETQYF.

This clone was recorded a few times. The chain joins TRBV7-9 to TRBJ1-5; no reliable D call. This CDR3 region has 13 residues. Germline V CDR1 and CDR2: SEHNR, FQNEAQ (reference sequence). The V and J ends lost 1 base and 6 bases respectively, with 7 bases between them. The CDR3 loop reads CASSLDGPQPQHF. Here the CDR3 DNA reads TGTGCCAGCAGCTTAGACGGTCCTCAGCCCCAGCATTTT.

The chain has TRBV18 and TRBJ1-5; D possibly corresponds to TRBD1 (6 bases). The CDR3 is 14 amino acids. From germline, CDR1 is KGHSH and CDR2 LQKENI. V was cut by 2 bases and J by 3 bases, with 8 bases left in between. The CDR3 nucleotides are TGTGCCAGCTCACCAAGGGACATCAATCAGCCCCAGCATTTT. Translation gives CASSPRDINQPQHF.

This chain links TRBV5-6 with TRBJ1-2; 12 nucleotides match TRBD1. The CDR3 runs 14 residues. Germline V gene data show CDR1 as SGHDT and CDR2 as YYEEEE. With 4 bases clipped from V and 4 bases from J, the junction kept 2 bases outside the gene matches. The CDR3 coding sequence is TGTGCCAGCAGCCCGGGACAGGGGGCCTATGGCTACACCTTC. It translates to CASSPGQGAYGYTF.

This clone was detected once. The gene calls are TRBV3-1 (or the pseudogene TRBV3-2) and TRBJ1-5; D unresolved. Germline V gene sequence: CDR1 LGHDT, CDR2 YNNKEL (reference sequence). The CDR3 totals 12 residues. The ends were cut back, 5 bases at V and 6 bases at J, with 8 bases in the middle. CDR3 nucleotides: TGTGCCAGCAGCGTCAGAGGTCAGCCCCAGCATTTT. This sequence encodes CASSVRGQPQHF.

This clone was seen a few times. The chain couples TRBV5-1 to TRBJ2-3; D is perhaps TRBD1 (5 bases). The CDR3 has 16 amino acids. From germline, CDR1 is SGHRS and CDR2 YFSETQ. The V gene lost 0 bases and the J gene lost 0 bases, with 11 bases spanning the gap. The CDR3 nucleotides are TGCGCCAGCAGCTTGGTTCCGACAGAGAGCACAGATACGCAGTATTTT. Protein: CASSLVPTESTDTQYF.

The gene calls are TRBV7-9 and TRBJ1-3; D gene unclear. V gave up 1 base and J gave up 1 base, with 8 bases separating them. The CDR3 is 15 residues long. Germline V gene sequence: CDR1 SEHNR, CDR2 FQNEAQ (reference sequence). CDR3 in amino acids: CASSLGAVSGNTIYF. CDR3 nucleotide sequence: TGTGCCAGCAGCTTAGGGGCAGTTTCTGGAAACACCATATATTTT.

The rearrangement joins TRBV15 to TRBJ1-1; TRBD1 matches 8 bases. CDR1 and CDR2 from the germline V gene are LNHNV and YYDKDF (reference sequence). The V segment lost 5 bases and the J segment 2 bases; nucleotides outside the gene matches: 7. The CDR3 has 15 amino acids. As DNA, the CDR3 is TGTGCCACCAGCGTAAGAGGACAGGGAAACACTGAAGCTTTCTTT. Translation gives CATSVRGQGNTEAFF. Combining the CDR3 with reference TRBV15 and TRBJ1-1 gives the whole variable domain DAMVIQNPRYQVTQFGKPVTLSCSQTLNHNVMYWYQQKSSQAPKLLFHYYDKDFNNEADTPDNFQSRRPNTSFCFLDIRSPGLGDTAMYLCATSVRGQGNTEAFFGQGTRLTVV.

The gene calls are TRBV18 and TRBJ2-7, with D tentatively TRBD2 (6 bases). Germline-derived CDR1 and CDR2 are KGHSH and LQKENI. V gave up 2 bases and J gave up 9 bases, with 14 bases separating them. The CDR3 has 13 amino acids. The CDR3 bases are TGTGCCAGCTCACCATGGGAGGTAAAGGTGCAGTACTTC. It specifies CASSPWEVKVQYF.

The J gene is TRBJ2-2, the V gene TRBV7-6; D unclear. Germline V lookup: CDR1 SGHVS, CDR2 FNYEAQ. V was pared by 1 base and J by 6 bases, with 3 bases between. The CDR3 loop spans 12 amino acids. CDR3 nucleotide sequence: TGTGCCAGCAGCTTAGGGCCCGGGGAGCTGTTTTTT. This gives the protein CASSLGPGELFF.

DNA for the CDR3: TGTGCCAGCATCTTGGAGGGAGTTGGGTACTACGAGCAGTACTTC. As protein: CASILEGVGYYEQYF. The chain uses TRBV11-2 and TRBJ2-7; a possible D gene is TRBD2 (6 bases). CDR3 length: 15 residues. Trimming removed 7 bases from V and 3 bases from J, with 19 bases in between. Germline assignment: CDR1 SGHAT and CDR2 FQNNGV.

Here the CDR3 DNA reads TGTGCCAGCAGCGTAGGGGAGTCCTATAATTCACCCCTCCACTTT. Translation: CASSVGESYNSPLHF. The V gene is TRBV9, the J gene TRBJ1-6, with D unclear. Per the germline V gene, CDR1 is SGDLS and CDR2 is YYNGEE. The CDR3 length is 15 residues. V was clipped by 0 bases and J by 1 base, with 5 bases between them.

This rearrangement joins TRBV27 to TRBJ2-2; 13 nucleotides match TRBD2. Per germline, CDR1 MNHEY and CDR2 SMNVEV (reference sequence). J lost 0 bases, V lost 4 bases, and 5 bases had no gene match. CDR3 length equals 18 residues. The CDR3 loop reads CASSSTTSGGPNTGELFF. CDR3 DNA: TGTGCCAGCAGTTCCACGACTAGCGGGGGGCCGAACACCGGGGAGCTGTTTTTT.

The chain employs TRBV23-1 and TRBJ2-3; the match to TRBD2 covers 9 bases. TRBV23-1 is filed as an ORF, its function uncertain. The CDR3 has 19 residues. Germline trimming cut 0 bases from V and 5 bases from J; bases unmatched to any gene: 15. This CDR3 reads CASSQSARDRVAGEDTQYF. The CDR3 region has the DNA TGCGCCAGCAGTCAATCGGCCCGGGACAGAGTAGCGGGGGAAGATACGCAGTATTTT.